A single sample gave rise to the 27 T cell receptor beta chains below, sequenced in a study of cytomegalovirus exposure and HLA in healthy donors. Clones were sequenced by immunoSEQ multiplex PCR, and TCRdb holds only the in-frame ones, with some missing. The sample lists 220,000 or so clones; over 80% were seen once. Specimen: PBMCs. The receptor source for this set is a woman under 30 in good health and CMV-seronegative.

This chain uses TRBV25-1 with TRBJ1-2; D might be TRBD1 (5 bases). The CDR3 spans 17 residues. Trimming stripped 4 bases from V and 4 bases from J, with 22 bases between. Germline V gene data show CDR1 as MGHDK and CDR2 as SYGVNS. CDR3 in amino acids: CASSGLSAWGDGYGYTF. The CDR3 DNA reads TGTGCCAGCAGTGGTTTAAGTGCTTGGGGGGATGGCTATGGCTACACCTTC.

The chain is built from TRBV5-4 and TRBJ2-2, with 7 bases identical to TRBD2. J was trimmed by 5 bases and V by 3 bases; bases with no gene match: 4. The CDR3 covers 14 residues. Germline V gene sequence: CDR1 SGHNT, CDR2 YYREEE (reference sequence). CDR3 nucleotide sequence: TGTGCCAGCAGCTCTAGCGGTGAGACCGGGGAGCTGTTTTTT. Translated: CASSSSGETGELFF.

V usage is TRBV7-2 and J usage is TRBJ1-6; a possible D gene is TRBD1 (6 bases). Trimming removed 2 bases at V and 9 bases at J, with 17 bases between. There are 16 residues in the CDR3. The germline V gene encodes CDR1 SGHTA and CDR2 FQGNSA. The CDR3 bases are TGTGCCAGCAGCTTACCCCACAGGGATTTGGGTTCACCCCTCCACTTT. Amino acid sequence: CASSLPHRDLGSPLHF.

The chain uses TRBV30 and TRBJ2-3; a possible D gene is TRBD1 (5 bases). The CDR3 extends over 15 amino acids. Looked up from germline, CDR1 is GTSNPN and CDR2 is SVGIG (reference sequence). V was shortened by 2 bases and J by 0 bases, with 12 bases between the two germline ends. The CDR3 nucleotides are TGTGCCTGGAGTTTTCAGGGCTTGAGCACAGATACGCAGTATTTT. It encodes CAWSFQGLSTDTQYF.

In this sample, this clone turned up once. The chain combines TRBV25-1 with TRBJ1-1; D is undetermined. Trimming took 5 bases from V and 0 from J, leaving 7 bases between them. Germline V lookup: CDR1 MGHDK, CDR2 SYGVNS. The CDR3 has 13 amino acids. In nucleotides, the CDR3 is TGTGCCAGCAGTTGGCAGGTGAACACTGAAGCTTTCTTT. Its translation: CASSWQVNTEAFF. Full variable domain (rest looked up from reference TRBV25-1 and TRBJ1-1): EADIYQTPRYLVIGTGKKITLECSQTMGHDKMYWYQQDPGMELHLIHYSYGVNSTEKGDLSSESTVSRIRTEHFPLTLESARPSHTSQYLCASSWQVNTEAFFGQGTRLTVV.

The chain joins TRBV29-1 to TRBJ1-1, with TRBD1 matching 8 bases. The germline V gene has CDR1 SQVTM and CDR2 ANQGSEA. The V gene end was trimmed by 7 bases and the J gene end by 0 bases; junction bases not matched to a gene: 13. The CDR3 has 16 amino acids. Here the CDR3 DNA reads TGCAGCGCCCTCAGGGGGACAGGCGGTATGAACACTGAAGCTTTCTTT. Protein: CSALRGTGGMNTEAFF.

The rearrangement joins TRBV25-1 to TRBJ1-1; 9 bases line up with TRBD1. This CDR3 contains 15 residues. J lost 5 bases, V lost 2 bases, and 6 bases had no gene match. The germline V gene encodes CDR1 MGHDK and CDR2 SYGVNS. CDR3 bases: TGTGCCAGCAGTGAAACGGGACAGGGAAGGACTGAAGCTTTCTTT. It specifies CASSETGQGRTEAFF.

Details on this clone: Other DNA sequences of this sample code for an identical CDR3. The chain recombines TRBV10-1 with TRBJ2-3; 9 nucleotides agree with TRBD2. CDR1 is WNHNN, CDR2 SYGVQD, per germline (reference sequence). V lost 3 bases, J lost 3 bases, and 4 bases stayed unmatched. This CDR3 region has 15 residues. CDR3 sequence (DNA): TGCGCCAGCAGTGAACTAGCGGGCTCTACAGATACGCAGTATTTT. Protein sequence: CASSELAGSTDTQYF.

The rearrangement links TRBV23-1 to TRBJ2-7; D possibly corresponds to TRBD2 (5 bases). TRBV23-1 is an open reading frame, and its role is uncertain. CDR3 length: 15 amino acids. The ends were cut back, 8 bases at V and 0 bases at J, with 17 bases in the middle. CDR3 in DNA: TGCGCCAGCCCCAAGGGCGGCGGGTCCTCCTACGAGCAGTACTTC. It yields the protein CASPKGGGSSYEQYF.

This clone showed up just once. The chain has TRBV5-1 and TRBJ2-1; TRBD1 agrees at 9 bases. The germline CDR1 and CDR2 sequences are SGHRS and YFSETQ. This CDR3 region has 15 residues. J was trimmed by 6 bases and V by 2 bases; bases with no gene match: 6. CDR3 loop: CASSLQGAGINEQFF. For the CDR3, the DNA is TGCGCCAGCAGCTTACAGGGGGCGGGGATCAATGAGCAGTTCTTC.

The CDR3 DNA is TGTGCCAGCAGTCTGGACAGGGTGGGAGGCTACACCTTC. Translated: CASSLDRVGGYTF. The gene calls are TRBV7-6 and TRBJ1-2; 8 bases are a match to TRBD1. Germline CDR1 reads SGHVS; CDR2 reads FNYEAQ. CDR3 length: 13 amino acids. Trimming cost V 6 bases and J 8 bases; bases outside gene matches: 8. Filled out from reference TRBV7-6 and TRBJ1-2, the complete variable domain reads GAGVSQSPRYKVTKRGQDVALRCDPISGHVSLYWYRQALGQGPEFLTYFNYEAQQDKSGLPNDRFSAERPEGSISTLTIQRTEQRDSAMYRCASSLDRVGGYTFGSGTRLTVV.

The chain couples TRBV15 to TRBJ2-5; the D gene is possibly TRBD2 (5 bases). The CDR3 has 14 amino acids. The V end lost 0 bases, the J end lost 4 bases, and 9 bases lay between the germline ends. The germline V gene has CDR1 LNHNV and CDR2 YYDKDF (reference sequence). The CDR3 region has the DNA TGTGCCACCAGCAGAGATCCCCGGGGAGAGACCCAGTACTTC. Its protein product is CATSRDPRGETQYF.

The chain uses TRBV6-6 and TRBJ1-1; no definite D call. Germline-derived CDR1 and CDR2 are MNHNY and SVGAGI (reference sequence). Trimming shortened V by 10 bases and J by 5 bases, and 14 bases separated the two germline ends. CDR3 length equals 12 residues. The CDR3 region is CATGEGDTEAFF. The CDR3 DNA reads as TGTGCCACCGGGGAGGGCGATACTGAAGCTTTCTTT.

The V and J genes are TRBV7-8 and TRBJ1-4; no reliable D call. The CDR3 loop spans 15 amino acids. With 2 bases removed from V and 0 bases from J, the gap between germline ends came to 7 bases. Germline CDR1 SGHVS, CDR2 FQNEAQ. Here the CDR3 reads CASSLFGATNEKLFF. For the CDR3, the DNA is TGTGCCAGCAGCTTATTCGGGGCAACTAATGAAAAACTGTTTTTT.

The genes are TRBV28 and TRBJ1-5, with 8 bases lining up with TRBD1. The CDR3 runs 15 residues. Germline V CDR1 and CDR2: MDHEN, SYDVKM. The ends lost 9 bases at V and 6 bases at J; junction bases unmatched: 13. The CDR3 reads CASGGARGQGQPQHF. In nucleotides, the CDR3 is TGTGCCAGTGGGGGCGCCAGGGGGCAGGGTCAGCCCCAGCATTTT.

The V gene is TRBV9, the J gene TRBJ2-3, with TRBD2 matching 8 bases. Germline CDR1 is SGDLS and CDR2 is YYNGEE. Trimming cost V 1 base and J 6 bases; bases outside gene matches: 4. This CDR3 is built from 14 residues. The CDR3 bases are TGTGCCAGCAGCGTATTGGGACTAGGTGATACGCAGTATTTT. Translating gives CASSVLGLGDTQYF. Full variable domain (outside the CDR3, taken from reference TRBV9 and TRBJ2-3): DSGVTQTPKHLITATGQRVTLRCSPRSGDLSVYWYQQSLDQGLQFLIQYYNGEERAKGNILERFSAQQFPDLHSELNLSSLELGDSALYFCASSVLGLGDTQYFGPGTRLTVL.

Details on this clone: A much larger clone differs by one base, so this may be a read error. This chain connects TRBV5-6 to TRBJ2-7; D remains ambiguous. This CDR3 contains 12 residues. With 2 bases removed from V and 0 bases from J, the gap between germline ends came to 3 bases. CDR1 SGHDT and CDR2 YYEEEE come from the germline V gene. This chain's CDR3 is CASSFNSYEQYF. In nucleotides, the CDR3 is TGTGCCAGCAGCTTTAACTCCTACGAGCAGTACTTC.

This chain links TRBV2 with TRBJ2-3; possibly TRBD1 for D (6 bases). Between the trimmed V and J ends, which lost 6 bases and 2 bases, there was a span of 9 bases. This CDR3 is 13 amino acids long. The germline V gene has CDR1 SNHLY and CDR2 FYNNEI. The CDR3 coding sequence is TGTGCCAGCAGGTGGGACAACACAGATACGCAGTATTTT. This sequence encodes CASRWDNTDTQYF.

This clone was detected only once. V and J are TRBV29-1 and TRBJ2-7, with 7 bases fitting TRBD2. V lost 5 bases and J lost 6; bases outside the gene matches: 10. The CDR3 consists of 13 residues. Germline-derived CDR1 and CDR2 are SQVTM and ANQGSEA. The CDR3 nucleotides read TGCAGCGTTAGGGTGGGAGGGCCGGCCGAGCAGTACTTC. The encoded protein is CSVRVGGPAEQYF.

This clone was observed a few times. The CDR3 is CASSSDSSYNSPLHF. CDR3 bases: TGTGCCAGCAGTTCCGACAGTTCCTATAATTCACCCCTCCACTTT. J is TRBJ1-6 and V is TRBV28; tentatively, D is TRBD1 (5 bases). Trimming removed 4 bases at V and 1 base at J, with 8 bases between. This CDR3 contains 15 residues. Germline assignment: CDR1 MDHEN and CDR2 SYDVKM.

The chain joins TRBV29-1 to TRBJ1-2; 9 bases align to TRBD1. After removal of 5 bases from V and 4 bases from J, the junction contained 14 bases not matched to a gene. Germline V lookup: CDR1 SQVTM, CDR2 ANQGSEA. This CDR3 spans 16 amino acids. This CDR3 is CSVRLRGQGNVYGYTF. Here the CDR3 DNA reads TGCAGCGTTCGACTCCGTGGACAGGGGAACGTCTATGGCTACACCTTC.

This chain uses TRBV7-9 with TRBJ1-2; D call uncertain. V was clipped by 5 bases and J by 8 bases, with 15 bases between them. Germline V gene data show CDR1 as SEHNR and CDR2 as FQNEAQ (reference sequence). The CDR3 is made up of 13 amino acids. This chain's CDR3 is CASSVRESSGYTF. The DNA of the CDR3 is TGTGCCAGCAGCGTGCGAGAAAGCTCCGGCTACACCTTC.

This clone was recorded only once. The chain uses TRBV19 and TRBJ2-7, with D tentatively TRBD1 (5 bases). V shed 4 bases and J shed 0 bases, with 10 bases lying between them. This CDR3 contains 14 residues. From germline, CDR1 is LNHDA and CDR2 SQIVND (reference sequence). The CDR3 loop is CASSRTSISYEQYF. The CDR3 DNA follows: TGTGCCAGTAGTAGGACATCTATCTCCTACGAGCAGTACTTC.

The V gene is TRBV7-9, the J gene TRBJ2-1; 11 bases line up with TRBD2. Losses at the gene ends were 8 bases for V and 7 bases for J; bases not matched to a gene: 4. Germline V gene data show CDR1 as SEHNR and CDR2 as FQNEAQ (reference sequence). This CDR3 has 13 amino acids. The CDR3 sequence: CASGVAGGNEQFF. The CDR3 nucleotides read TGTGCCAGCGGTGTAGCGGGAGGGAATGAGCAGTTCTTC. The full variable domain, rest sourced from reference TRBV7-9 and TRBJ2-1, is DTGVSQNPRHKITKRGQNVTFRCDPISEHNRLYWYRQTLGQGPEFLTYFQNEAQLEKSRLLSDRFSAERPKGSFSTLEIQRTEQGDSAMYLCASGVAGGNEQFFGPGTRLTVL.

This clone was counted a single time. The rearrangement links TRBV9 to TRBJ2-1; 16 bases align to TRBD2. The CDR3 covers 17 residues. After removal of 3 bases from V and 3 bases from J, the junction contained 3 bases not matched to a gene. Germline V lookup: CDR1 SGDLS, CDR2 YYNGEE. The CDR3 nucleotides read TGTGCCAGCAGCGCTGGGACTAGCGGGAGGGGCTACAATGAGCAGTTCTTC. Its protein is CASSAGTSGRGYNEQFF. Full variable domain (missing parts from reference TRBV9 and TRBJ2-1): DSGVTQTPKHLITATGQRVTLRCSPRSGDLSVYWYQQSLDQGLQFLIQYYNGEERAKGNILERFSAQQFPDLHSELNLSSLELGDSALYFCASSAGTSGRGYNEQFFGPGTRLTVL.

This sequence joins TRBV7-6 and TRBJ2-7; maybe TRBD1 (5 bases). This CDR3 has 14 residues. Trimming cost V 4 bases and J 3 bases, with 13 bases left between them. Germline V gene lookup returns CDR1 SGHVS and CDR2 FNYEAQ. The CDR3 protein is CASSSGKGDYEQYF. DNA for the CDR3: TGTGCCAGCAGCTCAGGGAAAGGGGACTACGAGCAGTACTTC.

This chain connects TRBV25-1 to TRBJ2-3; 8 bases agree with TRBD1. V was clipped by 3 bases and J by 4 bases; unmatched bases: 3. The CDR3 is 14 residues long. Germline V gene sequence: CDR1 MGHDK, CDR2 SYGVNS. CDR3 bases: TGTGCCAGCAGTGATTGGACAGGGCCAGATACGCAGTATTTT. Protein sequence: CASSDWTGPDTQYF.